The source of this T cell receptor (beta chain) is a study of STAT5B mutations in CD4+ large granular lymphocyte leukemia. The CDR3 sequence is 12 residues long. The germline gives CDR1 KGHSH, CDR2 LQKENI. The V and J ends lost 3 bases and 3 bases respectively, with 6 bases between them. Profiled with immunoSEQ multiplex PCR; TCRdb holds only in-frame clones, not every one. This sample yields around 20,000 clones, of which 82% are seen a single time; roughly 9% belongs to the top ten. The clonotype was recovered from a human donor in good health. The sequencing input was CD4+ T cells from blood buffy coats. The genes are TRBV18 and TRBJ2-7; D unclear. The CDR3 region is CASSPSSYEQYF. For the CDR3, the DNA is TGTGCCAGCTCACCCTCGAGCTACGAGCAGTACTTC.